This T cell receptor (beta chain) was recovered during a study of T cells in Graves' hyperthyroidism and ophthalmopathy. Study-wide findings and caveats: Researchers found most expanded thyroid clonotypes above 0.001 in blood as well. The model made its ophthalmopathy prediction, and onset followed a median roughly six months later. From stable hyperthyroidism, ophthalmopathy was set apart by a 13 V-J model.

As to this clonotype: As yet, its antigen is unknown.

With V trimmed by 2 bases and J by 3 bases, 12 bases remained unmatched. Germline CDR1 is SGHVS and CDR2 is FQNEAQ. The CDR3 totals 17 residues. The source material, RNA transcripts, was used to amplify TCR beta CDR3 regions. A first-round RT-PCR of the TCR CDR3 used the HTBI primer set. TCRdb independently ran MiXCR on the multiplex PCR reads; one entry per CDR3 protein. The sample gives around 340,000 distinct CDR3 sequences, about a sixth of which show up once; around a third is in the top ten. Uncontrolled infection, other autoimmune disease, pregnancy or lactation led to exclusion. The V and J genes are TRBV7-8 and TRBJ2-7; 8 bases agree with TRBD1. The sample taken for sequencing was blood. The TCR originated in a woman in her thirties with Graves' hyperthyroidism that later progressed to Graves' ophthalmopathy. The CDR3 protein is CASSLKDRDRYNYEQYF. DNA of the CDR3: TGTGCCAGCAGCTTAAAAGACAGGGACAGGTATAACTACGAGCAGTACTTC.